This T cell receptor (beta chain) emerged from a study of neurological immune-mediated disorders. The CDR3 covers 19 residues. V shed 3 bases, J shed 3 bases, and the junction held 13 bases outside the gene matches. Germline CDR1 and CDR2: MGHRA and YSYEKL. Using its own MiXCR run on the 5' RACE reads, TCRdb lists one record per CDR3 protein. The repertoire holds about 59,000 distinct CDR3 sequences, with 12% as singletons. At least ten counts were recorded for this clonotype. The chain employs TRBV4-1 and TRBJ2-1; 11 nucleotides align to TRBD2. This sequence was found in a woman aged 55-69 years with HTLV-1-associated myelopathy (HAM/TSP). Material for sequencing was PBMCs. CDR3 amino acids: CASSHKEGTSGDFYNEQFF. For the CDR3, the DNA is TGCGCCAGCAGCCACAAAGAGGGGACTAGCGGCGACTTCTACAATGAGCAGTTCTTC.